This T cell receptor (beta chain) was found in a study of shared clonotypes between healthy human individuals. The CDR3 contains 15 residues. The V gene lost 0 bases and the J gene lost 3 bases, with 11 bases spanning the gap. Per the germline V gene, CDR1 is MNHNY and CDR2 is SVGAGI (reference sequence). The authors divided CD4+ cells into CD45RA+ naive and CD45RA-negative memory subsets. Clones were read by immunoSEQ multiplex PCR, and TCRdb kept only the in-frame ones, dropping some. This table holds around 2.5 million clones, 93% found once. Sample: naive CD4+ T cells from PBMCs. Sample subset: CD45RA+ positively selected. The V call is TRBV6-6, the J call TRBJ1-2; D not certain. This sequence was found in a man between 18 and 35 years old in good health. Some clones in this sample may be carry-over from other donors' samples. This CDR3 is CASSYSEGRDYGYTF. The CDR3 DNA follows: TGTGCCAGCAGTTACTCAGAGGGTCGGGACTATGGCTACACCTTC.